Presented here are 9 T cell receptor beta chains from one specimen sequenced in a study of T-cell memory formation after mild COVID-19. TCRdb ran MiXCR on the 5' RACE reads and lists one entry per CDR3 protein. The table records 75,000 to 95,000 distinct CDR3 sequences, over 13% of them present only once. The sequencing sample was made of PBMCs or a T cell subset sorted from them (not recorded which). The receptors derive from a man younger than 35 who had mild COVID-19 (a few samples of this study predate the infection). Cell type and time point are not known.

This clonotype has just a few counts. The chain combines TRBV4-3 with TRBJ2-7; D uncertain. Germline V gene lookup returns CDR1 LGHNA and CDR2 YSLEER. The CDR3 consists of 14 residues. The V end lost 0 bases, the J end lost 7 bases, and 13 bases lay between the germline ends. The CDR3: CASSQEVHRGEQYV. CDR3 coding DNA: TGCGCCAGCAGCCAAGAGGTTCACCGTGGGGAGCAGTACGTC.

At least ten counts were recorded for this clonotype. The rearrangement links TRBV5-1 to TRBJ2-5, with a possible D match to TRBD2 (5 bases). Trimming removed 2 bases from V and 5 bases from J, with 10 bases in between. Germline-derived CDR1 and CDR2 are SGHRS and YFSETQ. The CDR3 is made up of 13 amino acids. The CDR3 sequence is CASSFTGLETQYF. Written as DNA, the CDR3 is TGCGCCAGCAGCTTTACGGGGTTGGAGACCCAGTACTTC.

V is TRBV11-2 and J is TRBJ2-5, with 7 bases fitting TRBD2. V shed 5 bases and J 3 bases; nucleotides not matched to a gene: 0. The CDR3 is 12 amino acids. Germline V gene sequence: CDR1 SGHAT, CDR2 FQNNGV. For the CDR3, the DNA is TGTGCCAGCAGCGGGGGGGAAGAGACCCAGTACTTC. The encoded protein is CASSGGEETQYF.

This clonotype was detected a few times. The J gene is TRBJ2-5, the V gene TRBV6-2 or TRBV6-3; D uncertain. Germline V lookup: CDR1 MNHEY, CDR2 SVGEGT. Trimming pared 6 bases from V and 5 bases from J, leaving 10 bases between. This CDR3 region has 12 residues. Here the CDR3 DNA reads TGTGCCAGCAGCCCGGATACGGAGACCCAGTACTTC. Protein product: CASSPDTETQYF.

The V gene is TRBV14, the J gene TRBJ2-7, with 7 bases matching TRBD1. The V and J ends lost 4 bases and 6 bases, in that order; junction bases with no gene match: 3. The germline V gene has CDR1 SGHDN and CDR2 FVKESK. The CDR3 sequence is 12 residues long. The CDR3 is CASSLRGSEQYF. The CDR3 region has the DNA TGTGCCAGCAGCCTCAGGGGGTCCGAGCAGTACTTC.

V and J are TRBV29-1 and TRBJ2-1; 8 positions agree with TRBD1. This CDR3 has 16 amino acids. The V segment lost 6 bases and the J segment 2 bases; nucleotides outside the gene matches: 12. Germline CDR1 SQVTM, CDR2 ANQGSEA. In DNA form, the CDR3 reads TGCAGCGTGATGGGATACCAGGGGGCCACCTACAATGAGCAGTTCTTC. It specifies CSVMGYQGATYNEQFF.

This clonotype turned up a few times. The CDR3 protein is CASSITGSPYYGYTF. CDR3 bases: TGTGCCAGCAGCATAACAGGGTCCCCCTATTATGGCTACACCTTC. The V gene is TRBV7-2, the J gene TRBJ1-2, with a weak D call TRBD1 (6 bases). The CDR3 consists of 15 residues. Germline V CDR1 and CDR2: SGHTA, FQGNSA. Trimming cost V 5 bases and J 5 bases, with 18 bases left between them.

The table lists this clonotype with many counts. The rearrangement uses TRBV4-1 and TRBJ1-4; 9 nucleotides align to TRBD1. The ends lost 1 base at V and 6 bases at J; junction bases unmatched: 0. Germline V CDR1 and CDR2: MGHRA, YSYEKL. The CDR3 sequence is 14 residues long. DNA of the CDR3: TGCGCCAGCAGCCAAGGGACAGGGGATGAAAAACTGTTTTTT. Encoded protein: CASSQGTGDEKLFF.

The chain combines TRBV11-1 with TRBJ2-7, with TRBD2 identical over 11 bases. Germline loops: CDR1 SGHAT, CDR2 FQDESV (reference sequence). J lost 2 bases, V lost 4 bases, and 4 bases had no gene match. The CDR3 length is 15 residues. This CDR3 is CASSSLAGGTYEQYF. DNA of the CDR3: TGTGCCAGCAGCTCTCTAGCGGGAGGTACCTACGAGCAGTACTTC. Drawing the rest from reference TRBV11-1 and TRBJ2-7, the complete variable domain is EAEVAQSPRYKITEKSQAVAFWCDPISGHATLYWYRQILGQGPELLVQFQDESVVDDSQLPKDRFSAERLKGVDSTLKIQPAELGDSAMYLCASSSLAGGTYEQYFGPGTRLTVT.